Listed below are T cell receptor beta chains from one sample, sequenced in a study of tumor-infiltrating lymphocytes in localized non-small cell lung cancer. TCRdb's copy holds only in-frame clones and misses some; the assay was immunoSEQ multiplex PCR. This sample has roughly 9,100 clones, with about 77% found just once. Sample: uninvolved lung tissue not adjacent to the tumor. The receptor source for this set is a human donor with non-small cell lung cancer. CDR3s include the opening cysteine and the closing phenylalanine or tryptophan. Each record gives: J gene, V gene, CDR3 protein.

>TRBJ2-7|TRBV5-8
CASSPGHSYEQYF
>TRBJ2-7|TRBV19
CASTLTGTGGDEQYF
>TRBJ2-7|TRBV4-2
CASSSTTGGSSYEQYF
>TRBJ1-5|TRBV5-1
CASSLAPGGNQPQHF
>TRBJ2-2|TRBV19
CASSISSGLPGELFF
>TRBJ2-7|TRBV11-2
CASSPGLAGEQYF
>TRBJ1-1|TRBV1
CTSSQSRLFQGAPGGVTEAFF
>TRBJ1-2|TRBV28
CASSPGGVGYGYTF
>TRBJ1-1|TRBV7-9
CASSLGHDKPNTEAFF
>TRBJ1-6|TRBV5-1
CASSLGPQGIISPLHF
>TRBJ1-2|TRBV10-2
CASSEGWTAYGYTF
>TRBJ1-3|TRBV28
CASSLQAAGNTIYF
>TRBJ2-1|TRBV7-9
CASSPEGKSDSYNEQFF
>TRBJ1-1|TRBV9
CASSVGLPGTEAFF
>TRBJ2-7|TRBV5-4
CASSRSAGSYEQYF
>TRBJ2-7|TRBV6-5
CASSRTGSYEQYF
>TRBJ1-1|TRBV6-1
CASPSSTGATEAFF
>TRBJ1-4|TRBV29-1
CSGWDGNEKLFF
>TRBJ2-3|TRBV18
CASSRTSGADTQYF
>TRBJ1-5|TRBV7-2
CASSPQGSNQPQHF
>TRBJ2-1|TRBV11-3
CASSYFGLEIYNEQFF
>TRBJ1-5|TRBV23-1
CASLEPQHF
>TRBJ2-1|TRBV5-1
CASSSGQGEAGEQFF